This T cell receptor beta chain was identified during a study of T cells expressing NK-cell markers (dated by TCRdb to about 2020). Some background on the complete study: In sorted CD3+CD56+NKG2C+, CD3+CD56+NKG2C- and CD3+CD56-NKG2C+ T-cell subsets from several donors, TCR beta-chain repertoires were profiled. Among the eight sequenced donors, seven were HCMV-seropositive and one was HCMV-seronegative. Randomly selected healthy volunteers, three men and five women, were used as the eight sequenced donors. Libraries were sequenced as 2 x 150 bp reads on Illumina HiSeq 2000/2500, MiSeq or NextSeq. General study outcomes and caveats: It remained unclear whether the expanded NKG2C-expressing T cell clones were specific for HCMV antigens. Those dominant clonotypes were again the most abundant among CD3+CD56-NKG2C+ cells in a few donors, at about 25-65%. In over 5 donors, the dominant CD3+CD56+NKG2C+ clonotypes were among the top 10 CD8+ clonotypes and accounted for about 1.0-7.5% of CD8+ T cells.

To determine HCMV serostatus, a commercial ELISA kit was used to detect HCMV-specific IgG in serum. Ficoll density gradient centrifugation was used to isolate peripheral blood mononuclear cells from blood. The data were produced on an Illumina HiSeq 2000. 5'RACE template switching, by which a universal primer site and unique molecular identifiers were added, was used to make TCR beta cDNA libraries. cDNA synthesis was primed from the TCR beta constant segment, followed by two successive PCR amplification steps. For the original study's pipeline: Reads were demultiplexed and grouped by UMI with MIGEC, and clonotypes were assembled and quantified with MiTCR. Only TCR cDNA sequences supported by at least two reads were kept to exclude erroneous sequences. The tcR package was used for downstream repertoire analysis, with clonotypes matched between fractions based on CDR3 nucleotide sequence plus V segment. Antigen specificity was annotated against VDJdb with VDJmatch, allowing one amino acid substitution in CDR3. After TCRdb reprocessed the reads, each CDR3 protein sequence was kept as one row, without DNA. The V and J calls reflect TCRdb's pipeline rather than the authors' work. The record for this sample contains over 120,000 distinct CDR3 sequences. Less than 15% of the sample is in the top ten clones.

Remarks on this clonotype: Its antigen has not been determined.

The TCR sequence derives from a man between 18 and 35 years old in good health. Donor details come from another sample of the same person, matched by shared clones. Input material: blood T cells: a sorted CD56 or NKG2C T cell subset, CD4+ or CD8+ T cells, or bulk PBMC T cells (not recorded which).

The CDR3 reads as follows: CASSSPGQGNSPLHF. This receptor chain uses TRBV7-9 and TRBJ1-6; there is no DNA to check the TCRdb D call of TRBD1. The germline V gene (reference sequence) yields SEHNR for CDR1 and FQNEAQ for CDR2. Its CDR3 holds 15 amino acids, cysteine through phenylalanine. DNA is not recorded here.